The following is a T cell receptor (beta chain) sequence with its context. This clone was counted a single time. Its antigen specificity is not known. The record has no base qualities; no much larger clone is one base away. This sample is part of a study of technical replicates of blood from several donors (TCRdb year 2017). V loses 3 bases at its end and J loses 2 bases; junction bases beyond the gene matches: 1. The germline V gene (reference sequence) gives CDR1 as SEHNR and CDR2 as FQNEAQ. The CDR3 sequence holds 14 residues, the cysteine and phenylalanine included. This entry keeps only the CDR3 DNA: 42 bases, framed from base 1. The library was built by means of the immunoSEQ multiplex PCR assay. The source is immuneACCESS, and TCRdb retained only in-frame sequences with V and J called. Part of the clones is not carried over; for the studies checked, unresolved V genes explain less than half of this, and the remainder is unexplained. The sample records around 93,000 clones, 85% to 95% of which are singletons. Of the sample, around 0.31% is held by the ten largest clones.

The receptor comes from a human donor in good health. The sequence joins TRBV7-9 to TRBJ1-1; 9 bases in the middle match TRBD1. Material: T cells isolated from PBMCs. The nucleotides read TGTGCCAGCAGCTTGACAGGGGGAAACACTGAAGCTTTCTTT. Its protein reads: CASSLTGGNTEAFF.